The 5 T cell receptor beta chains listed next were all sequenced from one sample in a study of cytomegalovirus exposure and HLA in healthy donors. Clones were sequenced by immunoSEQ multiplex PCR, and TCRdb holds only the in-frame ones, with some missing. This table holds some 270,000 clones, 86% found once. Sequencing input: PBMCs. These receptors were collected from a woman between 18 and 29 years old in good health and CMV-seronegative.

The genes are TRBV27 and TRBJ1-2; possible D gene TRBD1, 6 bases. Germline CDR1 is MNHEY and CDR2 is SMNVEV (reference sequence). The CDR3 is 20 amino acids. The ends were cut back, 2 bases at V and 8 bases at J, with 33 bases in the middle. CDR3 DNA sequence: TGTGCCAGCAGTTTAGAACGCGATCGAATTGGACAGCGCCCTTGGGGGGGCTACACCTTC. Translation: CASSLERDRIGQRPWGGYTF.

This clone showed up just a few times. The CDR3 loop reads CASSLTSGGAGQFF. The DNA of the CDR3 is TGTGCCAGCAGCCTTACTAGCGGGGGGGCTGGTCAGTTCTTC. This sequence joins TRBV7-3 and TRBJ2-1; TRBD2 matches 13 bases. Trimming at V came to 5 bases and at J to 13 bases, leaving 8 bases not matched to a gene. The CDR3 contains 14 residues. Looked up from germline, CDR1 is SGHTA and CDR2 is FQGTGA.

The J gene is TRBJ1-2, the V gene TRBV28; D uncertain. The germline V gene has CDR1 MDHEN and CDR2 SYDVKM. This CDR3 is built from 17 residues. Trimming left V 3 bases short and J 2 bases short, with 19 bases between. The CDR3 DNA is TGTGCCAGCAGTTTTTTGGCTGGCCCGATCTCAAACTATGGCTACACCTTC. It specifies CASSFLAGPISNYGYTF.

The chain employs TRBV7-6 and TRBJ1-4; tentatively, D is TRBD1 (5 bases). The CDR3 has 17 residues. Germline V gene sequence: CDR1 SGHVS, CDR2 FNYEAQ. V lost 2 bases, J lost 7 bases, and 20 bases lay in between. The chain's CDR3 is CASSLPRKEGVFEKLFF. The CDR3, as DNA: TGTGCCAGCAGCTTACCACGAAAGGAAGGGGTATTTGAAAAACTGTTTTTT.

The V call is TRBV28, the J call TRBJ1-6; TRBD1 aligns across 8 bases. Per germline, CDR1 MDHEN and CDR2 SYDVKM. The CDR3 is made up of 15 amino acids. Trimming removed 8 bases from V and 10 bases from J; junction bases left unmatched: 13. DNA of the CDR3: TGTGCCAGCCCCCCCGGACAGGGAGAAAGATCACCCCTCCACTTT. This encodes CASPPGQGERSPLHF.